This TCR beta chain emerged from a study of blood T cell repertoires in COVID-19. Whole-study context: Sites across the United States, Italy and Spain contributed samples from acute and convalescent COVID-19. The cDNA or gDNA used as material had been derived from T cells, B-cell-depleted T cells, or PBMCs.

It was during active infection that Seattle patients were enrolled and then longitudinally followed. Trimming took 3 bases from V and 2 from J, leaving 11 bases between them. In germline, CDR1 is LNHNV, CDR2 YYDKDF (reference sequence). The CDR3 extends over 14 amino acids. The data were produced by immunoSEQ multiplex PCR, yet TCRdb's version contains in-frame clones alone and is incomplete. The table shows 70,000 to 90,000 clones, with approximately 85% occurring only once. The TCR originated in a man over 45 with COVID-19, enrolled during active disease. The sample was peripheral blood. V and J are TRBV15 and TRBJ2-7; D is possibly TRBD1 (6 bases). This CDR3 reads CATSRDRATYEQYF. The CDR3 nucleotides read TGTGCCACCAGCAGGGACAGAGCTACCTACGAGCAGTACTTC.